This TCR beta chain is from a study of molecular identifiers for immune sequencing clone quantification. Whole-study findings and limits: Clones above 20 RNA copies contained over 99% of effector molecules and under 1% of naive molecules.

V lost 3 bases and J 0 bases, leaving 7 bases between the germline ends. Germline V gene data show CDR1 as SQVTM and CDR2 as ANQGSEA. The CDR3 has 13 residues. Each CDR3 protein is one row after TCRdb ran MiXCR on the PCR reads. The data show approximately 670,000 distinct CDR3 sequences, 15% to 20% seen once. This clonotype was seen repeatedly, ten times or more. Its specificity is unknown. The genes are TRBV29-1 and TRBJ2-3; D is uncertain. The receptor was derived from a human donor in good health. Some libraries in this study had Jurkat cell RNA spiked in. Sequencing input: naive CD8+ T cells from blood, with Jurkat cell RNA spiked in. Subset noted: FACS-sorted CD8+CD4-CCR7+CD45RA+ naive T cells. CDR3 sequence: CSVDGKSTDTQYF. The CDR3 DNA follows: TGCAGCGTTGATGGGAAGAGCACAGATACGCAGTATTTT.